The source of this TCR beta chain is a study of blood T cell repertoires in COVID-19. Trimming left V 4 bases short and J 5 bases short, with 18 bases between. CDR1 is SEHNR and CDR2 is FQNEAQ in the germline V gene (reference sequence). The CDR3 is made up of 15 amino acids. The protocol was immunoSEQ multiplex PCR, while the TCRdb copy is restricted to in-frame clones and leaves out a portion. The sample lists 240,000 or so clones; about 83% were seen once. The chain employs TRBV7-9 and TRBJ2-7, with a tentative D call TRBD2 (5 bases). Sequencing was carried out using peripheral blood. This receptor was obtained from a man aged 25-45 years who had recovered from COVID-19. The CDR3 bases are TGTGCCAGCAGCTCCCCGCGAGGGAATCTTCACGAGCAGTACTTC. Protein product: CASSSPRGNLHEQYF.